The next 10 T cell receptor beta chains were all read from a single sample in a study of blood T cell repertoires in COVID-19. Profiling relied on immunoSEQ multiplex PCR, and the TCRdb table lists in-frame clones only, not all of them. The repertoire holds about 220,000 clones, with roughly four fifths as singletons. The sample was PBMCs or T cells enriched from blood (not recorded which). All receptors come from a woman between 45 and 65 years old who had been exposed to COVID-19.

The V call is TRBV3-1 (or the pseudogene TRBV3-2), the J call TRBJ1-4; 9 bases line up with TRBD1. With V trimmed by 1 base and J by 5 bases, 8 bases remained unmatched. This CDR3 contains 17 residues. CDR1 LGHDT and CDR2 YNNKEL come from the germline V gene (reference sequence). The chain's CDR3 is CASSQVPKGTGNEKLFF. The CDR3 region has the DNA TGTGCCAGCAGCCAAGTACCTAAGGGGACAGGGAATGAAAAACTGTTTTTT.

Here the CDR3 reads CASQGTGGREPQHF. CDR3 in DNA: TGTGCCAGTCAAGGGACAGGGGGCCGGGAGCCCCAGCATTTT. The rearrangement joins TRBV18 to TRBJ1-5; the match to TRBD1 covers 12 bases. Trimming took 9 bases from V and 8 from J; bases not matched to a gene: 8. The length of the CDR3 is 14 residues. CDR1 and CDR2 (germline): KGHSH, LQKENI.

V gene TRBV19 combines with J gene TRBJ1-1; 7 bases are a match to TRBD1. This CDR3 region has 14 residues. The germline V gene encodes CDR1 LNHDA and CDR2 SQIVND (reference sequence). The junction had 3 bases not matched to a gene; V was cut back by 5 bases and J by 0 bases. The CDR3 reads CASSAGTVNTEAFF. The CDR3 region has the DNA TGTGCCAGTAGTGCCGGGACAGTGAACACTGAAGCTTTCTTT. Supplemented by reference TRBV19 and TRBJ1-1, the full variable domain reads DGGITQSPKYLFRKEGQNVTLSCEQNLNHDAMYWYRQDPGQGLRLIYYSQIVNDFQKGDIAEGYSVSREKKESFPLTVTSAQKNPTAFYLCASSAGTVNTEAFFGQGTRLTVV.

The chain carries TRBV7-9 and TRBJ1-3; D remains ambiguous. Germline assignment: CDR1 SEHNR and CDR2 FQNEAQ (reference sequence). The V and J ends lost 4 bases and 6 bases respectively, with 4 bases between them. The CDR3 totals 11 residues. CDR3: CASSSLNTIYF. In nucleotides, the CDR3 is TGTGCCAGCAGCTCCTTAAACACCATATATTTT.

The gene calls are TRBV30 and TRBJ2-3; 8 nucleotides agree with TRBD2. Germline V lookup: CDR1 GTSNPN, CDR2 SVGIG (reference sequence). There are 14 residues in the CDR3. The J segment lost 5 bases and the V segment lost 0 bases, leaving 4 bases of the junction unmatched. CDR3 in amino acids: CAWSVSGGRDTQYF. The CDR3 DNA is TGTGCCTGGAGTGTAAGCGGGGGCCGAGATACGCAGTATTTT.

The rearrangement links TRBV5-5 to TRBJ2-1; tentatively, D is TRBD1 (6 bases). There are 13 residues in the CDR3. V lost 0 bases and J 8 bases, leaving 9 bases between the germline ends. Per the germline V gene, CDR1 is SGHKS and CDR2 is YYEKEE (reference sequence). This CDR3 reads CASSLAGVDEQFF. CDR3 DNA: TGTGCCAGCAGCTTGGCAGGGGTCGATGAGCAGTTCTTC.

V gene TRBV5-6 combines with J gene TRBJ2-1, with 7 bases lining up with TRBD1. CDR3 length: 16 residues. The germline V gene has CDR1 SGHDT and CDR2 YYEEEE. The ends lost 0 bases at V and 4 bases at J; junction bases unmatched: 7. This CDR3 reads CASSLERGLGYNEQFF. DNA of the CDR3: TGTGCCAGCAGCTTGGAAAGGGGGCTCGGGTACAATGAGCAGTTCTTC.

The chain has TRBV11-2 and TRBJ2-1; 7 nucleotides agree with TRBD2. There are 14 residues in the CDR3. Germline V gene lookup returns CDR1 SGHAT and CDR2 FQNNGV. J lost 5 bases, V lost 3 bases, and 4 bases had no gene match. CDR3 amino acids: CASSFLGGNNEQFF. In DNA, the CDR3 is TGTGCCAGCAGCTTTTTGGGGGGGAACAATGAGCAGTTCTTC. Full variable domain (outside the CDR3, taken from reference TRBV11-2 and TRBJ2-1): EAGVAQSPRYKIIEKRQSVAFWCNPISGHATLYWYQQILGQGPKLLIQFQNNGVVDDSQLPKDRFSAERLKGVDSTLKIQPAKLEDSAVYLCASSFLGGNNEQFFGPGTRLTVL.

J is TRBJ1-2 and V is TRBV5-6, with D perhaps matching TRBD1 (6 bases). V was trimmed by 0 bases and J by 4 bases, leaving 13 bases between them. Germline V gives CDR1 SGHDT, CDR2 YYEEEE. The CDR3 covers 15 residues. The CDR3 sequence: CASSLGAGDLYGYTF. CDR3 in DNA: TGTGCCAGCAGCTTGGGGGCAGGGGACCTCTATGGCTACACCTTC. The full variable domain, completed using reference TRBV5-6 and TRBJ1-2, is DAGVTQSPTHLIKTRGQQVTLRCSPKSGHDTVSWYQQALGQGPQFIFQYYEEEERQRGNFPDRFSGHQFPNYSSELNVNALLLGDSALYLCASSLGAGDLYGYTFGSGTRLTVV.

This sequence joins TRBV30 and TRBJ1-4, with D maybe TRBD1 (6 bases). The CDR3 has 13 amino acids. V was clipped by 2 bases and J by 12 bases, with 16 bases between them. Looked up from germline, CDR1 is GTSNPN and CDR2 is SVGIG (reference sequence). DNA for the CDR3: TGTGCCTGGAGTTTACAGGGCCCAGGCGAACTGTTTTTT. It codes for CAWSLQGPGELFF.